The 13 T cell receptor beta chains below all came from one sample that was sequenced in a study of regulatory T cells in long-lasting Graves disease. To make TCR beta libraries, researchers used iRepertoire HTBI primers and Arm-PCR of CDR3 regions. Via MiXCR, TCRdb re-called the multiplex PCR reads, giving one row per CDR3 protein. The repertoire holds about 530,000 distinct CDR3 sequences, with around 15% as singletons. Time point meaning: newly diagnosed GD, antithyroid drugs for less than 3 months. From PBMCs, RNA was extracted and then used to make the TCR library. These data also featured in a second study, about T cells in Graves' hyperthyroidism and ophthalmopathy.

Material: peripheral blood mononuclear cells (PBMCs), obtained at new diagnosis, from a patient treated with antithyroid drugs. The receptors were gathered from a woman between 40 and 65 years old with Graves disease.

This clonotype was detected ten times or more. CDR3 bases: TGTGCCTGGAAAGGGTCGACCACTGAAGCTTTCTTT. Its translation: CAWKGSTTEAFF. The rearrangement joins TRBV30 to TRBJ1-1, with D unclear. The CDR3 extends over 12 amino acids. Trimming left V 4 bases short and J 4 bases short, with 10 bases between. Germline V lookup: CDR1 GTSNPN, CDR2 SVGIG (reference sequence).

There are a few counts of this clonotype. Being one base from a much bigger clone, this may be a read error. The V and J genes are TRBV28 and TRBJ2-6; 8 bases map to TRBD1. The germline V gene encodes CDR1 MDHEN and CDR2 SYDVKM. CDR3 length: 15 residues. J lost 2 bases, V lost 6 bases, and 3 bases had no gene match. For the CDR3, the DNA is TGTGCCAGCAGGACAGGGGTCACTGGGGCCAACGTCCTGACTTTC. Its protein product is CASRTGVTGANVLTF.

This clonotype appeared many times. The chain links TRBV19 to TRBJ2-5; D is unclear. The CDR3 covers 14 residues. Trimming removed 3 bases at V and 3 bases at J, with 11 bases between. Germline V gives CDR1 LNHDA, CDR2 SQIVND (reference sequence). DNA for the CDR3: TGTGCCAGTAGTATCGGAGCGACGAAAGAGACCCAGTACTTC. Residues: CASSIGATKETQYF.

This clonotype came up many times. This chain connects TRBV6-5 to TRBJ1-1; no reliable D call. CDR1 and CDR2 (germline): MNHEY, SVGAGI. Trimming removed 2 bases from V and 0 bases from J, with 10 bases in between. This CDR3 has 15 amino acids. The CDR3 sequence: CASSYGVGMNTEAFF. CDR3 bases: TGTGCCAGCAGTTACGGGGTAGGGATGAACACTGAAGCTTTCTTT.

This clonotype was recorded many times. The V gene is TRBV12-3 or TRBV12-4, the J gene TRBJ2-1; 10 bases agree with TRBD1. V was clipped by 0 bases and J by 0 bases; unmatched bases: 2. This CDR3 is 17 amino acids long. CDR3 amino acids: CASSLARTGGSYNEQFF. In nucleotides, the CDR3 is TGTGCCAGCAGTTTAGCCCGGACAGGGGGCTCCTACAATGAGCAGTTCTTC.

Regarding this clonotype: Being one base from a much bigger clone, this may be a read error. The gene calls are TRBV6-2 or TRBV6-3 and TRBJ1-1; no clear D gene. The CDR3 is 11 residues long. Germline assignment: CDR1 MNHEY and CDR2 SVGEGT. CDR3 region: CASSYSTEALF. As DNA, the CDR3 is TGTGCCAGCAGTTACTCTACTGAAGCTCTCTTT.

This clonotype was observed a handful of times. The chain employs TRBV11-2 and TRBJ2-7, with D possibly TRBD2 on 6 matching bases. Germline V CDR1 and CDR2: SGHAT, FQNNGV. The V and J ends lost 1 base and 7 bases respectively, with 14 bases between them. The CDR3 covers 14 residues. This CDR3 reads CASSLVGGNGEQYF. CDR3 coding DNA: TGTGCCAGCAGCTTAGTCGGGGGTAACGGGGAGCAGTACTTC.

This clonotype turned up a few times. This chain connects TRBV19 to TRBJ2-3; D is unclear. This CDR3 spans 13 amino acids. The germline CDR1 and CDR2 sequences are LNHDA and SQIVND (reference sequence). V lost 8 bases, J lost 0 bases, and 9 bases lay in between. CDR3 coding DNA: TGTGCCAGTTTAGGGCAGAGCACAGATACGCAGTATTTT. It codes for CASLGQSTDTQYF.

The chain has TRBV6-5 and TRBJ2-7; D gene unclear. With 2 bases removed from V and 2 bases from J, the gap between germline ends came to 22 bases. From germline, CDR1 is MNHEY and CDR2 SVGAGI. The CDR3 contains 18 residues. The CDR3 DNA reads as TGTGCCAGCAGTTACCGCCCCTTTGCGGATAACTACCCCTACGAGCAGTACTTC. Translation gives CASSYRPFADNYPYEQYF.

This chain connects TRBV4-1 to TRBJ2-3; 7 bases agree with TRBD1. Germline V gives CDR1 MGHRA, CDR2 YSYEKL. The CDR3 is 16 amino acids. V shed 1 base and J 2 bases; nucleotides not matched to a gene: 6. Here the CDR3 reads CASSQGQGHSTDTQYF. For the CDR3, the DNA is TGCGCCAGCAGCCAAGGACAGGGTCATTCCACAGATACGCAGTATTTT.

This chain connects TRBV5-5 to TRBJ2-6; the match to TRBD1 covers 9 bases. Germline CDR1 SGHKS, CDR2 YYEKEE (reference sequence). The CDR3 runs to 18 residues. Germline trimming cut 4 bases from V and 2 bases from J; bases unmatched to any gene: 10. CDR3 loop: CASSPLTGGGAGANVLTF. Here the CDR3 DNA reads TGTGCCAGCAGCCCCTTAACAGGGGGCGGAGCTGGGGCCAACGTCCTGACTTTC.

This CDR3 reads CASTSPPYNEQFF. The CDR3 DNA reads TGTGCCAGCACCTCCCCCCCTTACAATGAGCAGTTCTTC. The chain joins TRBV28 to TRBJ2-5; D is unclear. The end of the DNA fits TRBJ2-1 better, so the J call may be wrong. This CDR3 is built from 13 residues. Germline CDR1 reads MDHEN; CDR2 reads SYDVKM.

This clonotype appeared a few times. The CDR3 loop is CSAIKNKGNLAKNIQYF. DNA for the CDR3: TGCAGTGCTATCAAAAACAAGGGGAATTTAGCCAAAAACATTCAGTACTTC. V usage is TRBV20-1 and J usage is TRBJ2-4; TRBD1 is a possible D gene (5 bases). Germline assignment: CDR1 DFQATT and CDR2 SNEGSKA (reference sequence). V dropped 4 bases and J dropped 0 bases, with 19 bases sitting between them. The CDR3 runs to 17 residues.